This T cell receptor (beta chain) was captured in a study of beta chain features in type 1 diabetes. For the study at large: All samples yielded roughly 100,000,000 examined sorted cells.

The investigators reverse transcribed all of the isolated RNA, so they sequenced expressed TCRB transcripts. The method was immunoSEQ multiplex PCR; TCRdb's version includes in-frame clones alone and lacks a portion of them. The sample contains 110,000 to 150,000 clones, around a tenth of which appear only once. This CDR3 contains 17 residues. Germline V lookup: CDR1 SGHTA, CDR2 FQGNSA. The V gene end was trimmed by 2 bases and the J gene end by 4 bases; junction bases not matched to a gene: 13. Sequenced material: central memory CD4+ T cells from blood. The genes are TRBV7-2 and TRBJ2-7, with TRBD2 matching over 8 bases. The receptor was isolated from a man between 18 and 29 years old in good health. The CDR3 region has the DNA TGTGCCAGCAGCTTAAAGTTTGGCGGGGGGCTCGGATACGAGCAGTACTTC. This encodes CASSLKFGGGLGYEQYF.